Sequencing of this TCR beta chain was carried out in a study of T cells after yellow fever vaccination. In its sample, this clonotype was seen a few times. As yet, its antigen is unknown. Regarding the study as a whole: Reappearing after the booster were most of the clones from primary vaccination (roughly 95% CD4, approximately 86% CD8).

V lost 5 bases, J lost 5 bases, and 9 bases stayed unmatched. This CDR3 comprises 14 residues. Germline loops: CDR1 SGHRS, CDR2 YFSETQ. Researchers made TCR cDNA using 5'RACE template switching, and this step added a universal primer site and UMIs. MiXCR, applied by TCRdb to the 5' RACE reads, yields one record per CDR3 protein. The sample consists of hundreds of thousands of distinct CDR3 sequences, less than 15% of them appearing once. The input for sequencing was PBMCs, taken on the day of the yellow fever booster vaccination. The sequence derives from a man aged 30-40 years who received the YFV17D yellow fever vaccine. The chain employs TRBV5-1 and TRBJ2-5; the match to TRBD2 covers 7 bases. CDR3 coding DNA: TGCGCCAGCAGGCCCAGCGGGATTGGGGAGACCCAGTACTTC. This codes for CASRPSGIGETQYF.